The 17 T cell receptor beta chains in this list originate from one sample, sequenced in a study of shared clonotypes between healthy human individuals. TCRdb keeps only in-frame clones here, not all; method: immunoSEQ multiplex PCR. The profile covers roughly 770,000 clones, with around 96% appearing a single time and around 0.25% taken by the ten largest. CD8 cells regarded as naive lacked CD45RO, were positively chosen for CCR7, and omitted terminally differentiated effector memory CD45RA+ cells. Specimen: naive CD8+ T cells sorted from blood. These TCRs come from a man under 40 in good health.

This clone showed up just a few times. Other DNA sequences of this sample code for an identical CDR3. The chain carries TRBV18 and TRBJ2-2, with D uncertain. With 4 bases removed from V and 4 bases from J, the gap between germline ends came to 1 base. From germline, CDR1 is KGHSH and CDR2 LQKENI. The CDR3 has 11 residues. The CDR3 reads CASSLTGELFF. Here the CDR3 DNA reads TGTGCCAGCTCACTCACCGGGGAGCTGTTTTTT.

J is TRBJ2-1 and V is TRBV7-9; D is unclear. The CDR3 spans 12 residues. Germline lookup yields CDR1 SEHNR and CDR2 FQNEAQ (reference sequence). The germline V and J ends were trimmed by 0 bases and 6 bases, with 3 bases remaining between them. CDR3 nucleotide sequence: TGTGCCAGCAGCTTAGCGATCAATGAGCAGTTCTTC. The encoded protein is CASSLAINEQFF.

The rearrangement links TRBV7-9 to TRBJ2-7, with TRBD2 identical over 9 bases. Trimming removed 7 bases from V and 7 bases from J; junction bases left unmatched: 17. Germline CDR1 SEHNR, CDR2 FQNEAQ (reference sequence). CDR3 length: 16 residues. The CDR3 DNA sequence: TGTGCCAGCAAGGAGGATTCCGGCGGGAGGGCCGGGGAGCAGTACTTC. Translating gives CASKEDSGGRAGEQYF. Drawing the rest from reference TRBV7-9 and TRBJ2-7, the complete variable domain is DTGVSQNPRHKITKRGQNVTFRCDPISEHNRLYWYRQTLGQGPEFLTYFQNEAQLEKSRLLSDRFSAERPKGSFSTLEIQRTEQGDSAMYLCASKEDSGGRAGEQYFGPGTRLTVT.

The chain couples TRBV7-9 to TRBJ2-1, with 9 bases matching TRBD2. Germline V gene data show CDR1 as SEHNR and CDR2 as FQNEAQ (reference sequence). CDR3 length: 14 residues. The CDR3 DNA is TGTGGCGGGGCGGGAGGGCCGTCCTACAATGAGCAGTTCTTC. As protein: CGGAGGPSYNEQFF. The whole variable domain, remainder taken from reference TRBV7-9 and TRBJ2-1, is DTGVSQNPRHKITKRGQNVTFRCDPISEHNRLYWYRQTLGQGPEFLTYFQNEAQLEKSRLLSDRFSAERPKGSFSTLEIQRTEQGDSAMYLCGGAGGPSYNEQFFGPGTRLTVL.

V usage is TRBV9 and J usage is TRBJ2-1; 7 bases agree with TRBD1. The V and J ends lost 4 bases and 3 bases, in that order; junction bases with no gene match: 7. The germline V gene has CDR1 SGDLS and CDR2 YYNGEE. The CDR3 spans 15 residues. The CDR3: CASSPTGTDYNEQFF. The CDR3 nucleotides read TGTGCCAGCAGCCCTACCGGGACAGACTACAATGAGCAGTTCTTC.

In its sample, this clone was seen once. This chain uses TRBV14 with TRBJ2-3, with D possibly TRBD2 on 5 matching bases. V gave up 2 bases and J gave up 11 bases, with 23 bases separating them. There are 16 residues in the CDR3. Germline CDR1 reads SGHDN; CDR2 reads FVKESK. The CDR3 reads CASSQPPLGGRVEQYF. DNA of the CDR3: TGTGCCAGCAGCCAACCCCCACTAGGAGGTCGCGTGGAGCAGTATTTT.

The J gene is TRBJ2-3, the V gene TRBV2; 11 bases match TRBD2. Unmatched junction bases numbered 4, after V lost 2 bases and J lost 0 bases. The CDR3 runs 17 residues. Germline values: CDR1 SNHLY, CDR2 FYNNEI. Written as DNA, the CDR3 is TGTGCCAGCAGTGAAAAGGGACTAGCGGCCAGCACAGATACGCAGTATTTT. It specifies CASSEKGLAASTDTQYF.

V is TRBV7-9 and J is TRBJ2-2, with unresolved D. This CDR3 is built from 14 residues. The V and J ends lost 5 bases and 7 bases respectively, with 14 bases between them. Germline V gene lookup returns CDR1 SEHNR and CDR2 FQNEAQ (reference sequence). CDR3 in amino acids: CASSPPSKFGELFF. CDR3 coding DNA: TGTGCCAGCAGCCCCCCCTCGAAGTTCGGGGAGCTGTTTTTT. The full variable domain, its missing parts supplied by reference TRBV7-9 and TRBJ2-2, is DTGVSQNPRHKITKRGQNVTFRCDPISEHNRLYWYRQTLGQGPEFLTYFQNEAQLEKSRLLSDRFSAERPKGSFSTLEIQRTEQGDSAMYLCASSPPSKFGELFFGEGSRLTVL.

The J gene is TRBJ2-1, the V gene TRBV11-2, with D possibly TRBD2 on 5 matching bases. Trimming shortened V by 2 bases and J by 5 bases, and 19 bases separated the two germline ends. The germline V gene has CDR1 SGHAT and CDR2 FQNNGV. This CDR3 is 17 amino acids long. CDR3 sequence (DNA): TGTGCCAGCAGCTTATCTTTCAACGGGAATGTCGACAATGAGCAGTTCTTC. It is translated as CASSLSFNGNVDNEQFF.

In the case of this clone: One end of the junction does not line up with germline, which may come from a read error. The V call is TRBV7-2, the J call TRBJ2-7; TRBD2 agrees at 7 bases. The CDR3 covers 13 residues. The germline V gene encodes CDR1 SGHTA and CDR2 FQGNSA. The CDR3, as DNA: TGTGCCAGCAGCTTGCTAGGGGACTACAAGCAGTACTTC. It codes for CASSLLGDYKQYF. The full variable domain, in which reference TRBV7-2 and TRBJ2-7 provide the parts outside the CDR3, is GAGVSQSPSNKVTEKGKDVELRCDPISGHTALYWYRQSLGQGLEFLIYFQGNSAPDKSGLPSDRFSAERTGGSVSTLTIQRTQQEDSAVYLCASSLLGDYKQYFGPGTRLTVT.

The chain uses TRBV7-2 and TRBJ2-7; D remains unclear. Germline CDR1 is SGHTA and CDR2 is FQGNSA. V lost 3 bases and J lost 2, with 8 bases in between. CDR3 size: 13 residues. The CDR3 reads CASSFGSAYEQYF. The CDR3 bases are TGTGCCAGCAGCTTTGGCTCGGCCTACGAGCAGTACTTC.

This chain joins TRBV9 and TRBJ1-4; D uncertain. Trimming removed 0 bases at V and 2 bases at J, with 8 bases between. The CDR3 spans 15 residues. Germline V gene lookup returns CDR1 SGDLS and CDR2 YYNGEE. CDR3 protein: CASSVGGITNEKLFF. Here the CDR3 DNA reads TGTGCCAGCAGCGTAGGTGGGATCACTAATGAAAAACTGTTTTTT.

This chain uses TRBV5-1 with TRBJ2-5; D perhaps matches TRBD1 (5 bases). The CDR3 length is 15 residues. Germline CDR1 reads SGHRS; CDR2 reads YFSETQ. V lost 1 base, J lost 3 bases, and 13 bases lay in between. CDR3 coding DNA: TGCGCCAGCAGCTTGTCCAGGGAAGGTGAAGAGACCCAGTACTTC. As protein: CASSLSREGEETQYF. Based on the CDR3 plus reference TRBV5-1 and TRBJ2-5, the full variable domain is KAGVTQTPRYLIKTRGQQVTLSCSPISGHRSVSWYQQTPGQGLQFLFEYFSETQRNKGNFPGRFSGRQFSNSRSEMNVSTLELGDSALYLCASSLSREGEETQYFGPGTRLLVL.

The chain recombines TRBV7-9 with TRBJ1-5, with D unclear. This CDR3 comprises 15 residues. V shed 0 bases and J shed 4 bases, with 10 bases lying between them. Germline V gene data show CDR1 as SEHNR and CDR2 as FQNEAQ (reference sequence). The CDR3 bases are TGTGCCAGCAGCTTAGCCGGGTTGGTTAATCAGCCCCAGCATTTT. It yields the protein CASSLAGLVNQPQHF.

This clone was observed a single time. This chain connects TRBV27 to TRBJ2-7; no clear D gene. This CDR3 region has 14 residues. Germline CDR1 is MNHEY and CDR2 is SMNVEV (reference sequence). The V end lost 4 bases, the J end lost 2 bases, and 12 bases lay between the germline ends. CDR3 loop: CASSYSLTAYEQYF. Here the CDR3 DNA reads TGTGCCAGCAGTTACTCCCTAACCGCCTACGAGCAGTACTTC.

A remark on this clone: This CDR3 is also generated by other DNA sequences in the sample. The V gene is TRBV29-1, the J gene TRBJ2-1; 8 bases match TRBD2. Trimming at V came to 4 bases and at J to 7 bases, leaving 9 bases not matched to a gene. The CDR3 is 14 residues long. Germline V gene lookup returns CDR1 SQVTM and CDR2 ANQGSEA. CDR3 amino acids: CSVVLAGGLNEQFF. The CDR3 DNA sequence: TGCAGCGTTGTTCTCGCGGGAGGATTAAATGAGCAGTTCTTC.

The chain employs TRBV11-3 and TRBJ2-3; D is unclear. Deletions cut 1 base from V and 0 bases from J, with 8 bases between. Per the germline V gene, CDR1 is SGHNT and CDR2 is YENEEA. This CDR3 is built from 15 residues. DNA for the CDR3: TGTGCCAGCAGCTTAGGGGCAGCAAGCACAGATACGCAGTATTTT. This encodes CASSLGAASTDTQYF.